Listed below are T cell receptor beta chains from one sample, sequenced in a study of immune cell composition in non-small cell lung cancer. The protocol was immunoSEQ multiplex PCR, while the TCRdb copy is restricted to in-frame clones and leaves out a portion. The data hold approximately 3,000 clones, with 65% to 80% observed a single time. Sequencing was carried out using lung tumor tissue. The origin of the receptors is a human donor with non-small cell lung cancer. CDR3s include the opening cysteine and the closing phenylalanine or tryptophan. The D gene is left open where the match is weak. For some rows the clone size is stated as once, few or many, or as a class when expanded; others skip it.

V: TRBV7-8
J: TRBJ2-7
size: .
D: TRBD1
CDR3: CASSPTGRRYEQYF
DNA: TGTGCCAGCAGCCCGACAGGGCGTCGCTACGAGCAGTACTTC

V: TRBV10-3
J: TRBJ1-1
size: .
D: TRBD1
CDR3: CASTGTGVETEAFF
DNA: TGTGCCAGCACCGGGACAGGGGTTGAGACTGAAGCTTTCTTT

V: TRBV7-8
J: TRBJ2-5
size: .
D: .
CDR3: CASSLPDRGAVVKETQYF
DNA: TGTGCCAGCAGCTTACCGGACCGGGGGGCGGTCGTAAAGGAGACCCAGTACTTC

V: TRBV7-2
J: TRBJ1-2
size: .
D: TRBD1
CDR3: CASSSSGGNYGYTF
DNA: TGTGCCAGCAGCTCCTCAGGGGGCAACTATGGCTACACCTTC

V: TRBV6-5
J: TRBJ2-2
size: .
D: .
CDR3: CASSYTAGAGELFF
DNA: TGTGCCAGCAGTTACACTGCAGGCGCCGGGGAGCTGTTTTTT

V: TRBV6-5
J: TRBJ1-6
size: .
D: .
CDR3: CASSYPASLHF
DNA: TGTGCCAGCAGTTACCCAGCGTCCCTCCACTTT

V: TRBV7-2
J: TRBJ2-3
size: .
D: .
CDR3: CASSLAAVPAGTQYF
DNA: TGTGCCAGCAGCTTAGCGGCGGTCCCCGCGGGTACGCAGTATTTT

V: TRBV20-1
J: TRBJ1-1
size: .
D: .
CDR3: CSARAGDSAFF
DNA: TGCAGTGCTAGAGCGGGTGACTCGGCTTTCTTT

V: TRBV19
J: TRBJ2-7
size: once
D: TRBD2
CDR3: CASSKGRTSGGTPYEQYF
DNA: TGTGCCAGTAGTAAAGGACGGACTAGCGGGGGGACACCCTACGAGCAGTACTTC

V: TRBV10-3
J: TRBJ2-7
size: .
D: .
CDR3: CAISERDISYEQYF
DNA: TGTGCCATCAGTGAGCGGGACATTTCCTACGAGCAGTACTTC

V: TRBV5-1
J: TRBJ2-7
size: .
D: TRBD1
CDR3: CASSPGTAYEQYF
DNA: TGCGCCAGCAGCCCCGGGACAGCCTACGAGCAGTACTTC

V: TRBV4-3
J: TRBJ1-1
size: once
D: .
CDR3: CASSYRSGWDTEAFF
DNA: TGCGCCAGCAGCTATCGAAGCGGGTGGGACACTGAAGCTTTCTTT

V: TRBV15
J: TRBJ2-7
size: .
D: .
CDR3: CATSRDSVAGKEQYF
DNA: TGTGCCACCAGCAGAGATTCAGTGGCAGGTAAAGAGCAGTACTTC

V: TRBV7-8
J: TRBJ1-2
size: .
D: .
CDR3: CASSLDRSYGYTF
DNA: TGTGCCAGCAGCCTAGACAGGAGCTATGGCTACACCTTC

V: TRBV6-5
J: TRBJ2-7
size: few
D: .
CDR3: CASSYLGRVRKQYF
DNA: TGTGCCAGCAGTTACCTCGGCAGGGTTCGCAAGCAGTACTTC

V: TRBV11-1
J: TRBJ2-5
size: .
D: .
CDR3: CASSRQQGLETQYF
DNA: TGTGCCAGCAGCCGCCAACAGGGTCTCGAGACCCAGTACTTC

V: TRBV28
J: TRBJ1-1
size: .
D: TRBD1
CDR3: CASSLWGQGEAFF
DNA: TGTGCCAGCAGTTTATGGGGACAGGGCGAAGCTTTCTTT

V: TRBV6-1
J: TRBJ2-5
size: .
D: .
CDR3: CASSRHTQETQYF
DNA: TGTGCCAGCAGCAGACATACCCAAGAGACCCAGTACTTC

V: TRBV11-2
J: TRBJ1-1
size: large
D: .
CDR3: CASSSHREAFF
DNA: TGTGCCAGCAGCTCTCACAGAGAAGCTTTCTTT

V: TRBV9
J: TRBJ2-7
size: .
D: .
CDR3: CASSVEGGAPYEQYF
DNA: TGTGCCAGCAGCGTAGAGGGGGGGGCTCCTTACGAGCAGTACTTC

V: TRBV15
J: TRBJ1-2
size: .
D: .
CDR3: CATGPGTNYGYTF
DNA: TGTGCCACAGGGCCGGGGACTAACTATGGCTACACCTTC

V: TRBV5-6
J: TRBJ2-2
size: once
D: TRBD1
CDR3: CASSETGTNTGELFF
DNA: TGTGCCAGCAGCGAGACAGGGACCAACACCGGGGAGCTGTTTTTT

V: TRBV6-5
J: TRBJ1-2
size: .
D: .
CDR3: CASSYSSKGDGGYTF
DNA: TGTGCCAGCAGTTACTCGAGTAAGGGGGATGGGGGCTACACCTTC

V: TRBV15
J: TRBJ1-4
size: .
D: .
CDR3: CATSRESGRRLFF
DNA: TGTGCCACCAGCAGAGAGTCCGGGAGGAGACTGTTTTTT

V: TRBV5-1
J: TRBJ1-2
size: once
D: TRBD1
CDR3: CASSGTGGDYGYTF
DNA: TGCGCCAGCAGCGGCACAGGGGGCGACTATGGCTACACCTTC

V: TRBV2
J: TRBJ2-3
size: .
D: TRBD2
CDR3: CASTRGGSTDTQYF
DNA: TGTGCCAGCACACGCGGGGGGAGCACAGATACGCAGTATTTT

V: TRBV11-2
J: TRBJ2-2
size: .
D: TRBD2
CDR3: CASSFSGGANTGELFF
DNA: TGTGCCAGCAGCTTCTCGGGGGGGGCGAACACCGGGGAGCTGTTTTTT

V: TRBV6-6
J: TRBJ2-3
size: .
D: TRBD2
CDR3: CASRVSGGGTDTQYF
DNA: TGTGCCAGCAGAGTTAGCGGGGGGGGCACAGATACGCAGTATTTT

V: TRBV5-8
J: TRBJ2-6
size: .
D: TRBD1
CDR3: CASSLVLPGQGHSGANVLTF
DNA: TGTGCCAGCAGCTTGGTTTTACCGGGACAGGGGCACTCTGGGGCCAACGTCCTGACTTTC

V: TRBV10-1
J: TRBJ2-7
size: .
D: .
CDR3: CASSEWSGTEQYF
DNA: TGCGCCAGCAGTGAGTGGTCGGGAACCGAGCAGTACTTC

V: TRBV6-6
J: TRBJ1-2
size: .
D: .
CDR3: CASSSDSNYGYTF
DNA: TGTGCCAGCAGTTCTGACAGCAACTATGGCTACACCTTC

V: TRBV27
J: TRBJ2-7
size: once
D: TRBD2
CDR3: CASSLARLAGYEQYF
DNA: TGTGCCAGCAGTTTAGCGAGACTAGCGGGCTACGAGCAGTACTTC

V: TRBV4-1
J: TRBJ2-3
size: .
D: TRBD2
CDR3: CASSPGTIRTDTQYF
DNA: TGCGCCAGCAGCCCCGGGACTATACGCACAGATACGCAGTATTTT

V: TRBV7-2
J: TRBJ2-4
size: .
D: .
CDR3: CASSARDIQYF
DNA: TGTGCCAGCAGCGCGCGTGATATTCAGTACTTC

V: TRBV18
J: TRBJ1-5
size: .
D: TRBD1
CDR3: CASSPRQGSLLGNQPQHF
DNA: TGTGCCAGCTCCCCCCGACAGGGAAGTCTGTTGGGCAATCAGCCCCAGCATTTT

V: TRBV4-3
J: TRBJ2-3
size: .
D: .
CDR3: CASSSRLNSDTQYF
DNA: TGCGCCAGCAGCTCCCGATTAAACTCCGATACGCAGTATTTT

V: TRBV19
J: TRBJ2-7
size: .
D: .
CDR3: CASSTLAPTYEQYF
DNA: TGTGCCAGTAGTACCCTAGCGCCCACCTACGAGCAGTACTTC

V: TRBV2
J: TRBJ1-1
size: .
D: .
CDR3: CASSLTGPSSTNMNTEAFF
DNA: TGTGCCAGCAGCCTAACAGGGCCCTCGAGTACTAATATGAACACTGAAGCTTTCTTT

V: TRBV18
J: TRBJ1-5
size: .
D: .
CDR3: CASRPSGGNQPQHF
DNA: TGTGCCAGCCGCCCTAGCGGGGGCAATCAGCCCCAGCATTTT

V: TRBV5-4
J: TRBJ2-2
size: few
D: TRBD1
CDR3: CASESRQGPGELFF
DNA: TGTGCCAGCGAGAGCCGACAGGGTCCCGGGGAGCTGTTTTTT

V: TRBV9
J: TRBJ2-3
size: .
D: .
CDR3: CASSVGYGGVADTQYF
DNA: TGTGCCAGCAGCGTAGGATACGGGGGAGTCGCAGATACGCAGTATTTT

V: TRBV7-2
J: TRBJ1-4
size: .
D: .
CDR3: CASRPGGGVPEKLFF
DNA: TGTGCCAGCAGGCCGGGGGGGGGCGTACCAGAAAAACTGTTTTTT

V: TRBV21-1
J: TRBJ1-2
size: .
D: .
CDR3: CASSTRTAGDRAGGYTF
DNA: TGTGCCAGCAGCACTCGAACTGCCGGGGACAGGGCGGGTGGCTACACCTTC

V: TRBV28
J: TRBJ1-2
size: .
D: TRBD1
CDR3: CASSLSPPDRDYGYTF
DNA: TGTGCCAGCAGTTTATCCCCCCCTGACAGGGACTATGGCTACACCTTC

V: TRBV19
J: TRBJ1-2
size: .
D: TRBD1
CDR3: CASSADRGSGYTF
DNA: TGTGCCAGTAGCGCCGACAGGGGATCTGGCTACACCTTC

V: TRBV2
J: TRBJ1-5
size: .
D: TRBD1
CDR3: CASSEQGAGNQPQHF
DNA: TGTGCCAGCAGCGAACAGGGGGCTGGCAATCAGCCCCAGCATTTT

V: TRBV7-9
J: TRBJ1-5
size: .
D: TRBD1
CDR3: CASSLGQGNQPQHF
DNA: TGTGCCAGCAGCTTAGGACAGGGGAATCAGCCCCAGCATTTT

V: TRBV19
J: TRBJ2-3
size: .
D: TRBD2
CDR3: CASRTRGGGDTQYF
DNA: TGTGCCAGTAGAACGCGGGGGGGCGGGGATACGCAGTATTTT

V: TRBV27
J: TRBJ1-2
size: .
D: TRBD1
CDR3: CASRYRTTGFDGYTF
DNA: TGTGCCAGCAGGTATAGAACGACAGGGTTTGACGGCTACACCTTC

V: TRBV6-5
J: TRBJ1-4
size: .
D: .
CDR3: CASSAPSEGLFF
DNA: TGTGCCAGCAGCGCCCCTTCGGAGGGACTGTTTTTT

V: TRBV19
J: TRBJ2-3
size: .
D: TRBD1
CDR3: CASSPGQGSTDTQYF
DNA: TGTGCCAGTAGCCCCGGACAGGGGAGCACAGATACGCAGTATTTT

V: TRBV29-1
J: TRBJ2-5
size: .
D: TRBD1
CDR3: CSAETGQETQYF
DNA: TGCAGCGCTGAGACAGGGCAAGAGACCCAGTACTTC

V: TRBV7-2
J: TRBJ2-7
size: .
D: TRBD1
CDR3: CASRNDRATYEQYF
DNA: TGTGCCAGCAGGAATGACAGGGCCACCTACGAGCAGTACTTC

V: TRBV7-2
J: TRBJ2-1
size: .
D: .
CDR3: CASSWGLHEGEQFF
DNA: TGTGCCAGCAGCTGGGGACTCCACGAGGGTGAGCAGTTCTTC

V: TRBV5-5
J: TRBJ2-5
size: .
D: TRBD2
CDR3: CASTGEGPQETQYF
DNA: TGTGCCAGCACTGGGGAGGGCCCCCAAGAGACCCAGTACTTC

V: TRBV5-1
J: TRBJ2-3
size: .
D: TRBD1
CDR3: CASNRGTDTQYF
DNA: TGCGCCAGCAACAGGGGTACAGATACGCAGTATTTT

V: TRBV15
J: TRBJ2-3
size: .
D: .
CDR3: CATSKGGPVTDTQYF
DNA: TGTGCCACCAGCAAGGGGGGGCCGGTCACAGATACGCAGTATTTT

V: TRBV11-2
J: TRBJ1-2
size: .
D: .
CDR3: CASSLAEDMGYTF
DNA: TGTGCCAGCAGCTTAGCGGAGGATATGGGGTACACCTTC

V: TRBV6-5
J: TRBJ2-3
size: .
D: .
CDR3: CASSPTHQDTQYF
DNA: TGTGCCAGCAGTCCAACGCACCAGGATACGCAGTATTTT

V: TRBV7-7
J: TRBJ2-3
size: .
D: .
CDR3: CASSLGSGEDTQYF
DNA: TGTGCCAGCAGCTTAGGTTCCGGGGAAGATACGCAGTATTTT